This T cell receptor (beta chain) was retrieved from a study of blood T cell repertoires in COVID-19. Data came from immunoSEQ multiplex PCR; TCRdb stores just in-frame clones and leaves some out. The table includes roughly 250,000 clones, over 80% detected once. A COVID-19 case had been met by exposed participants during the 2 weeks before study entry. The V end was cut by 6 bases, the J end by 8 bases, with 20 bases between. CDR1 and CDR2 from the germline V gene are MNHEY and SMNVEV (reference sequence). The CDR3 extends over 16 amino acids. The chain recombines TRBV27 with TRBJ1-6; D is uncertain. This clonotype was obtained from a woman aged 40 to 50 who had been exposed to COVID-19. The sample comprised PBMCs or T cells enriched from blood (not recorded which). The CDR3 nucleotides are TGTGCCAGCAGCCCCGCCGGAGGGAGATGGTATTCACCCCTCCACTTT. Translated, it gives CASSPAGGRWYSPLHF.